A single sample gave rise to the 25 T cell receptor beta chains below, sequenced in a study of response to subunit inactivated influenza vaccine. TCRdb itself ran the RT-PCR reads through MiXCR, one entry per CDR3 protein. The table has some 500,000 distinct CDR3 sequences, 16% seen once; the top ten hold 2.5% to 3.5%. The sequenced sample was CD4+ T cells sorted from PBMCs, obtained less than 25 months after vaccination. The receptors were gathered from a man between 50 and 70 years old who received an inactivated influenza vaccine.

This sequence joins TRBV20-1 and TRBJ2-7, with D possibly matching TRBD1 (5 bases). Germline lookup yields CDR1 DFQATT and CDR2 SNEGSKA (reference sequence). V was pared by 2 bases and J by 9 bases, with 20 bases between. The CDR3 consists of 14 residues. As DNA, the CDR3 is TGCAGTGCTAGAATTTCCTACAGGAACCGTTTGCAGTACTTC. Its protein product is CSARISYRNRLQYF.

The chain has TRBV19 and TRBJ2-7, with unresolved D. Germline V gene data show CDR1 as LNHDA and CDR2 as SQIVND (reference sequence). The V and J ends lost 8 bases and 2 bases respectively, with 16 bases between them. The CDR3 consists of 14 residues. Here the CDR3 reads CASARSGETYEQYF. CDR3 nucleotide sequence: TGTGCCAGTGCGCGGTCAGGAGAAACCTACGAGCAGTACTTC.

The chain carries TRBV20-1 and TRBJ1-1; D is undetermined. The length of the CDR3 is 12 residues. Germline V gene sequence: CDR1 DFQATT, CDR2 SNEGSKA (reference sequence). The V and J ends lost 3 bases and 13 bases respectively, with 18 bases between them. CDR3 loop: CSARKPGLAGFF. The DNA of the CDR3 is TGCAGTGCTAGGAAGCCAGGCCTGGCGGGTTTCTTT.

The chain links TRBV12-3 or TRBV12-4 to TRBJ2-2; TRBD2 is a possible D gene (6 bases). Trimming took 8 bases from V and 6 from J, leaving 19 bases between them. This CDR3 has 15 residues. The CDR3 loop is CASLVDLSGAGELFF. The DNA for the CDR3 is TGTGCCAGCTTGGTTGACCTCTCGGGGGCCGGGGAGCTGTTTTTT.

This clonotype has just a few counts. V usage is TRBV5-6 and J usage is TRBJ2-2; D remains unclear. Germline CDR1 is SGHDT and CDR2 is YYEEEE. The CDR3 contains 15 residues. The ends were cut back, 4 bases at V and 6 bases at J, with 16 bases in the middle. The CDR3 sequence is CASSLFVRLAGELFF. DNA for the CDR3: TGTGCCAGCAGCCTCTTTGTTAGACTCGCCGGGGAGCTGTTTTTT. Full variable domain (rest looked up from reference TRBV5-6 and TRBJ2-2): DAGVTQSPTHLIKTRGQQVTLRCSPKSGHDTVSWYQQALGQGPQFIFQYYEEEERQRGNFPDRFSGHQFPNYSSELNVNALLLGDSALYLCASSLFVRLAGELFFGEGSRLTVL.

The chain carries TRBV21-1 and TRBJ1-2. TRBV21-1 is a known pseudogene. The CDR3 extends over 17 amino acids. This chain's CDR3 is CASSKALLIRANYGYTF. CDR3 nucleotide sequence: TGTGCCAGCAGCAAAGCGCTTTTAATTCGGGCTAACTATGGCTACACCTTC.

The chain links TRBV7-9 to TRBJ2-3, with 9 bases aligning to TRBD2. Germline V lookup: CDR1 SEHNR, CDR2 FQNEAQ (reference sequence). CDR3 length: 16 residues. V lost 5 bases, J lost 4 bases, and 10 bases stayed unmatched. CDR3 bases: TGTGCCAGCAGCCCTATAGCGGGAGATCGGTCAGATACGCAGTATTTT. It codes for CASSPIAGDRSDTQYF. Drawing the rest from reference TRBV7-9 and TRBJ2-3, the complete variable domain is DTGVSQNPRHKITKRGQNVTFRCDPISEHNRLYWYRQTLGQGPEFLTYFQNEAQLEKSRLLSDRFSAERPKGSFSTLEIQRTEQGDSAMYLCASSPIAGDRSDTQYFGPGTRLTVL.

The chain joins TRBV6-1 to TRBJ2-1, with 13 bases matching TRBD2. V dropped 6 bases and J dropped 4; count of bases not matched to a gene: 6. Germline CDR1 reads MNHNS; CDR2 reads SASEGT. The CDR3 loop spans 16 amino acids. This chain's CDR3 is CASRPGLAGRYNEQFF. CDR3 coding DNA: TGTGCCAGCAGGCCGGGACTAGCGGGAAGGTACAATGAGCAGTTCTTC.

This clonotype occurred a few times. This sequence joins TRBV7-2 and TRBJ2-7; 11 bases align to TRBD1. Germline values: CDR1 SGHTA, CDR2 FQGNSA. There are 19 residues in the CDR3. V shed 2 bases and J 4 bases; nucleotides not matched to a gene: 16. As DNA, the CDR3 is TGTGCCAGCAGCTTATCGGACAGGGGGCGCAGAAGCCTACTTTACGAGCAGTACTTC. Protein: CASSLSDRGRRSLLYEQYF.

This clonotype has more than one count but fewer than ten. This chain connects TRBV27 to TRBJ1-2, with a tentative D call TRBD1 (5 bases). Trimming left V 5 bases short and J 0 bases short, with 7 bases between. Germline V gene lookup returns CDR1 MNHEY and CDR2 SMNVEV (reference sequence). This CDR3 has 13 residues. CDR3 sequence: CASSMTANYGYTF. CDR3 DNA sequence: TGTGCCAGCAGTATGACAGCTAACTATGGCTACACCTTC.

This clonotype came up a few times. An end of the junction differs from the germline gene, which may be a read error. Here the CDR3 reads CAISLDRNAEAFF. Here the CDR3 DNA reads TGTGCCATCAGTTTAGACAGGAACGCTGAAGCTTTCTTT. The chain combines TRBV10-3 with TRBJ1-1, with a weak D call TRBD1 (6 bases). CDR1 and CDR2 (germline): ENHRY, SYGVKD. This CDR3 region has 13 residues.

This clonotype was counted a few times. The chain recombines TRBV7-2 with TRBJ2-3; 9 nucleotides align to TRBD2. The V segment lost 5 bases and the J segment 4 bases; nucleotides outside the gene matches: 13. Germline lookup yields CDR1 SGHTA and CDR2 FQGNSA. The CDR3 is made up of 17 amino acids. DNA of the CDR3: TGTGCCAGCAGCCCCCGGGGTAGCGGGAGACTCTCAGATACGCAGTATTTT. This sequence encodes CASSPRGSGRLSDTQYF.

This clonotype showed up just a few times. The CDR3 sequence is CASSYSGPSAGLADTQYF. In nucleotides, the CDR3 is TGTGCCAGCAGTTACTCGGGTCCCAGCGCGGGATTGGCAGATACGCAGTATTTT. The V gene is TRBV6-8, the J gene TRBJ2-3; TRBD2 is a possible D gene (6 bases). CDR3 length: 18 amino acids. The germline V gene encodes CDR1 MNHGY and CDR2 SAAAGT. V was pared by 0 bases and J by 4 bases, with 20 bases between.

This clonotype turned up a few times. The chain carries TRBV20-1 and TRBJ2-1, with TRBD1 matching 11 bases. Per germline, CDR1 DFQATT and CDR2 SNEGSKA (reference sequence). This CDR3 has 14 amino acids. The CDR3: CSCGVGQGARGQFF. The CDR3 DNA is TGCAGCTGTGGGGTAGGACAGGGGGCGAGGGGGCAGTTCTTC.

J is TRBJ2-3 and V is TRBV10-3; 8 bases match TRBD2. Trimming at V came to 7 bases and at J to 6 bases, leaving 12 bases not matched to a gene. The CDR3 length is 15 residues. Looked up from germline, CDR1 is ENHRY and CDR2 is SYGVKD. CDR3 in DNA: TGTGCCATCAAACCGGGACTAGTTGCCTCCGATACGCAGTATTTT. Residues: CAIKPGLVASDTQYF.

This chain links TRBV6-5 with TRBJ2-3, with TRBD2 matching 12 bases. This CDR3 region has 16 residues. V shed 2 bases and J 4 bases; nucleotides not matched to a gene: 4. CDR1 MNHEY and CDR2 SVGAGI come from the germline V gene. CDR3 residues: CASSYRGLAGPDTQYF. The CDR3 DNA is TGTGCCAGCAGTTACCGGGGACTAGCGGGCCCAGATACGCAGTATTTT.

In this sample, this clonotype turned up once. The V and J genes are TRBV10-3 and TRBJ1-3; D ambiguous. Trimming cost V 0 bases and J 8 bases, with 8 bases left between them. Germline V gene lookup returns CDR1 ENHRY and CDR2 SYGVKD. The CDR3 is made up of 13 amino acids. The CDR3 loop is CAISESTLDTIYF. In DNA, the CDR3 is TGTGCCATCAGTGAGTCGACCTTAGACACCATATATTTT.

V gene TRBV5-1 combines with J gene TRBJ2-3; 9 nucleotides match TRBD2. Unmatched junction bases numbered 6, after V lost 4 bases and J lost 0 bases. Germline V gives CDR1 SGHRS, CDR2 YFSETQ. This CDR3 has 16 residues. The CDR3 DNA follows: TGCGCCAGCAGCCAGGGACTAGCTGTTAGCACAGATACGCAGTATTTT. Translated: CASSQGLAVSTDTQYF.

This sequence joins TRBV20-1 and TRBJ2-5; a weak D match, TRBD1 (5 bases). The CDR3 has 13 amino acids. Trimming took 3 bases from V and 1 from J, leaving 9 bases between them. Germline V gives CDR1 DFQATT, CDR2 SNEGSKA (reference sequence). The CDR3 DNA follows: TGCAGTGCTAGCAAAGGGGCCCAAGAGACCCAGTACTTC. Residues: CSASKGAQETQYF.

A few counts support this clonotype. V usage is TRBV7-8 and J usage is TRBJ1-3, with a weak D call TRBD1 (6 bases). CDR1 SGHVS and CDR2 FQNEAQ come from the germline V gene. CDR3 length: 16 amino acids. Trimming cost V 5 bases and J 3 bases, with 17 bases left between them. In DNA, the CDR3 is TGTGCCAGCAGCCCCCAAGGGGGGCTTCTTGGAAACACCATATATTTT. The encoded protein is CASSPQGGLLGNTIYF.

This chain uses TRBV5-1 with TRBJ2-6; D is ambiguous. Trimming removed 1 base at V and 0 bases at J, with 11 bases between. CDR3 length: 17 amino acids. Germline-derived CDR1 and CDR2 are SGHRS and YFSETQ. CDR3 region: CASSLFGRNSGANVLTF. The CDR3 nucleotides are TGCGCCAGCAGCTTGTTTGGACGGAACTCTGGGGCCAACGTCCTGACTTTC.

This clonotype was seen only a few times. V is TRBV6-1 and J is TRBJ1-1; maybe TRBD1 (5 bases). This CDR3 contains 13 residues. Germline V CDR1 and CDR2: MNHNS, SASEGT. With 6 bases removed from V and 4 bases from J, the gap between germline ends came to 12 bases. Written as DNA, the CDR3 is TGTGCCAGCAGGACGGACATCCTCACTGAAGCTTTCTTT. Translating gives CASRTDILTEAFF.

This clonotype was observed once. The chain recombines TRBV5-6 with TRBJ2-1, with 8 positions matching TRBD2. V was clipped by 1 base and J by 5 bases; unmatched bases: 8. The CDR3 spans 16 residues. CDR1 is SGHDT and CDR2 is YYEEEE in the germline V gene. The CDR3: CASSLRAGAHHNEQFF. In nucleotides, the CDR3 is TGTGCCAGCAGCTTGCGAGCGGGGGCACACCACAATGAGCAGTTCTTC.

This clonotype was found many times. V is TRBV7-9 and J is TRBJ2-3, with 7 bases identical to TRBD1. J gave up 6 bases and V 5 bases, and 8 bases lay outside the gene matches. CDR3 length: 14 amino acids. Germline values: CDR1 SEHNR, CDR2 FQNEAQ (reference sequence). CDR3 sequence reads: CASSPRQGMDTQYF. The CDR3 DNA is TGTGCCAGCAGCCCAAGACAGGGCATGGATACGCAGTATTTT.

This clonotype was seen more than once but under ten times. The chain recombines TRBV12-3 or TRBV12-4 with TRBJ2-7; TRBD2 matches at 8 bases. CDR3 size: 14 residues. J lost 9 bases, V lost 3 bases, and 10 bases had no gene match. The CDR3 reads CASSFSSGGSGQYF. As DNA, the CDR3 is TGTGCCAGCAGTTTTTCCAGCGGGGGTTCGGGGCAGTACTTC.